Described below is a single TCR beta chain sequence and its context. The target antigen is unknown. Here immunoSEQ multiplex PCR was the method, and the copy in TCRdb shows in-frame clones only, minus some. The repertoire holds 2 million to 2.5 million clones, with nearly 97% as singletons. The V gene's germline CDR1 is SGHRS and CDR2 YFSETQ. The CDR3 is made up of 12 amino acids. Trimming removed 4 bases from V and 5 bases from J, with 6 bases in between. This sample is part of a study of shared clonotypes between healthy human individuals. Overall study results and limits: Incompleteness in sorted-subset sequencing, despite large depth, was shown by rarefaction. Around 5% was the fraction of naive CD4 clonotypes found shared across several donors.

This chain joins TRBV5-1 and TRBJ2-2; D uncertain. The sample was naive CD4+ T cells sorted from blood. Subset defined: CD45RA+ positively selected. The source of this sequence is a man aged 18 to 30 in good health. The CDR3 spells CASSRDTGELFF. In nucleotides, the CDR3 is TGCGCCAGCAGCCGAGATACCGGGGAGCTGTTTTTT.